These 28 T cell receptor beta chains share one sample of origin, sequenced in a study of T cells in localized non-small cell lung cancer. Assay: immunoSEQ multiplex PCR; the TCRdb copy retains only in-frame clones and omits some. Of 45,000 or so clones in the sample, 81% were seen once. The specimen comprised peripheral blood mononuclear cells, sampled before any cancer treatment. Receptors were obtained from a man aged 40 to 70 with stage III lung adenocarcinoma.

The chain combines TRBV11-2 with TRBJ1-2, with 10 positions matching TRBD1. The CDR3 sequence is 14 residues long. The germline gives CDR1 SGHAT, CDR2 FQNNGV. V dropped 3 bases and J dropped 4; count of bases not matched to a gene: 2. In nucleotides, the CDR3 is TGTGCCAGCAGCTTTGACAGGGGGCCCTATGGCTACACCTTC. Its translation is CASSFDRGPYGYTF.

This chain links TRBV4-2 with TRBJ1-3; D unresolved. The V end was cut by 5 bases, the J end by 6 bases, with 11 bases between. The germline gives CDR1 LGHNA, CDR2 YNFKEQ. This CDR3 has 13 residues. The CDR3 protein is CASSSRTENTIYF. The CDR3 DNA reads TGTGCCAGCAGCTCCCGGACGGAAAACACCATATATTTT.

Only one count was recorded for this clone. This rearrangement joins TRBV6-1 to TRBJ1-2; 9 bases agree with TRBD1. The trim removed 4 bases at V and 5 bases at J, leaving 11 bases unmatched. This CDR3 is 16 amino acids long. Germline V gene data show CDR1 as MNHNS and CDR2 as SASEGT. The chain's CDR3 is CASSVNAGTGTYGYTF. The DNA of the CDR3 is TGTGCCAGCAGTGTGAACGCCGGGACAGGGACGTATGGCTACACCTTC.

CDR3 nucleotides: TGTGCCAGCAGCTCCCTTATCTCCTACGAGCAGTACTTC. It translates to CASSSLISYEQYF. The chain carries TRBV5-6 and TRBJ2-7; no clear D gene. This CDR3 spans 13 amino acids. The V end lost 3 bases, the J end lost 0 bases, and 7 bases lay between the germline ends. CDR1 is SGHDT and CDR2 is YYEEEE in the germline V gene.

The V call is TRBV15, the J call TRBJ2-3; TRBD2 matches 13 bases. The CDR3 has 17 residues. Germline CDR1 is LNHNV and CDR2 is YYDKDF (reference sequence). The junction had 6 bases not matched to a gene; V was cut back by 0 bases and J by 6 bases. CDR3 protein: CATSRDYGLAGVDTQYF. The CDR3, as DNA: TGTGCCACCAGCAGAGATTACGGACTAGCGGGGGTGGATACGCAGTATTTT.

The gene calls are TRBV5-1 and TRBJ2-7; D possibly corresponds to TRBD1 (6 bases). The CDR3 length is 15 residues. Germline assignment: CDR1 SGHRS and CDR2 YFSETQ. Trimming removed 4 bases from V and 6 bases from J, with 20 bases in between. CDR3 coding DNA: TGCGCCAGCAGCCCCGTAACTCTACAGGGCTCCGAGCAGTACTTC. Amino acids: CASSPVTLQGSEQYF.

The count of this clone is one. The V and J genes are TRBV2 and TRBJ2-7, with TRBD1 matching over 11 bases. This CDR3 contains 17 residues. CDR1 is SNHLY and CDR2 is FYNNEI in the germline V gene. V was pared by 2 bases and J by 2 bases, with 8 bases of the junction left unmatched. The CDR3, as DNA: TGTGCCAGCAGTGAACTCGTCCCGGGACAGGGGGCCTACGAGCAGTACTTC. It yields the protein CASSELVPGQGAYEQYF. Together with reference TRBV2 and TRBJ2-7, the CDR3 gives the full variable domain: EPEVTQTPSHQVTQMGQEVILRCVPISNHLYFYWYRQILGQKVEFLVSFYNNEISEKSEIFDDQFSVERPDGSNFTLKIRSTKLEDSAMYFCASSELVPGQGAYEQYFGPGTRLTVT.

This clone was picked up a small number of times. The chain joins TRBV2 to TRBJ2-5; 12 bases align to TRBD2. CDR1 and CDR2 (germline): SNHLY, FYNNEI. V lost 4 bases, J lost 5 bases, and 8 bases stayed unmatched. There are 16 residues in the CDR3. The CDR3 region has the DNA TGTGCCAGCAGTGGACTAGCGGGGGACCTTACGGAGACCCAGTACTTC. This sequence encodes CASSGLAGDLTETQYF.

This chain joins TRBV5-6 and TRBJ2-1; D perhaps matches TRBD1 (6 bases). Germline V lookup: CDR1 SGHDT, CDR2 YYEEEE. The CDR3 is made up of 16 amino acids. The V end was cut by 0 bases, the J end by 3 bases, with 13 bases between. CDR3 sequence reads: CASSLAVEGDYNEQFF. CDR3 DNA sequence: TGTGCCAGCAGCTTGGCGGTTGAGGGGGACTACAATGAGCAGTTCTTC.

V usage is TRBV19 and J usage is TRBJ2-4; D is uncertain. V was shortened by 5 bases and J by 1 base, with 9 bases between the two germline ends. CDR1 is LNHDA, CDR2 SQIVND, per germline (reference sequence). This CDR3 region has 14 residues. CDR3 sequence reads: CASSFIMAKNIQYF. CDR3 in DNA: TGTGCCAGTAGTTTCATCATGGCCAAAAACATTCAGTACTTC.

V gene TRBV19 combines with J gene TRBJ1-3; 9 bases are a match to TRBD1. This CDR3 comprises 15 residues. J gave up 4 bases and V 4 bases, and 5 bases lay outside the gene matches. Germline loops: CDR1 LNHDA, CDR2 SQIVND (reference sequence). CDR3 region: CASSTGTGRGNTIYF. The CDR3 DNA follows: TGTGCCAGTAGTACCGGGACAGGGAGAGGAAACACCATATATTTT.

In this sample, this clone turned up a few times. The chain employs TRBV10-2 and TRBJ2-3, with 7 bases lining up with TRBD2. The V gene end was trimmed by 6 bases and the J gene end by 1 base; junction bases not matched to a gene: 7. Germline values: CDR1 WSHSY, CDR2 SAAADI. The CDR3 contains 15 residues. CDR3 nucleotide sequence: TGCGCCAGCAGCCTAGCGGCTCCCGGCACAGATACGCAGTATTTT. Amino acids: CASSLAAPGTDTQYF.

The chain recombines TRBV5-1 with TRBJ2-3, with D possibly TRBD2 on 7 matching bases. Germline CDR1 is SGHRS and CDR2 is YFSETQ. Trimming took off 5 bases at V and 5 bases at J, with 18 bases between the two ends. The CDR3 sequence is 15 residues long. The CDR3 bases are TGCGCCAGCAGTGGCAGGGGCGGGGGACTAGATACGCAGTATTTT. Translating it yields CASSGRGGGLDTQYF.

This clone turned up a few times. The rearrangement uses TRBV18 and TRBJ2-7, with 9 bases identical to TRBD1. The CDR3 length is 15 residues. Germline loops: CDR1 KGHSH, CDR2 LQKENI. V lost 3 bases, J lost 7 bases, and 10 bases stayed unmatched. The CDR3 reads CASSPNGQGRWEQYF. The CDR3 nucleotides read TGTGCCAGCTCACCCAACGGACAGGGGAGATGGGAGCAGTACTTC.

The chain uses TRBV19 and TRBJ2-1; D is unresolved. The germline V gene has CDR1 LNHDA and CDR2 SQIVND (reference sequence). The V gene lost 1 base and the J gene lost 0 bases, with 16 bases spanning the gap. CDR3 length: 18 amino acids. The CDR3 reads CASSIGGSGLGSYNEQFF. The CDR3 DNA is TGTGCCAGTAGTATAGGAGGTAGTGGGTTAGGCTCCTACAATGAGCAGTTCTTC.

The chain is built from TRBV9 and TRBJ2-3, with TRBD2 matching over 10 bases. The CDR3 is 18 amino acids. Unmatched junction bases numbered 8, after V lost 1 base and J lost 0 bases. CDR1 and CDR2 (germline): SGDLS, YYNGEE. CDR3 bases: TGTGCCAGCAGCGTACTTAAGCGGGGGGGGACTAGCACAGATACGCAGTATTTT. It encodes CASSVLKRGGTSTDTQYF.

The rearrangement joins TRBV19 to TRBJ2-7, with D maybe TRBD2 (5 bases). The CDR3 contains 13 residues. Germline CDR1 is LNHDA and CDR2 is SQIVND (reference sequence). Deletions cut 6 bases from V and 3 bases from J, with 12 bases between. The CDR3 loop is CASSLRGSYEQYF. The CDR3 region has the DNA TGTGCCAGTAGCCTCCGGGGTAGCTACGAGCAGTACTTC.

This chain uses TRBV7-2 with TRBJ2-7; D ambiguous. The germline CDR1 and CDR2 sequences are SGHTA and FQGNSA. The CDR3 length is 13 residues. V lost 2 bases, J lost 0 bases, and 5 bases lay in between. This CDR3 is CASSLSSSYEQYF. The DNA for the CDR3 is TGTGCCAGCAGCTTAAGTAGCTCCTACGAGCAGTACTTC.

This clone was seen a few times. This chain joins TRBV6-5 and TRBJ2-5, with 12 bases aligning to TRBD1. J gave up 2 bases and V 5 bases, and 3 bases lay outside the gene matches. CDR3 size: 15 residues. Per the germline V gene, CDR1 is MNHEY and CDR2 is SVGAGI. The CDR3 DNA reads TGTGCCAGCAGTGGGGACAGGGGGCCACAAGAGACCCAGTACTTC. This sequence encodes CASSGDRGPQETQYF.

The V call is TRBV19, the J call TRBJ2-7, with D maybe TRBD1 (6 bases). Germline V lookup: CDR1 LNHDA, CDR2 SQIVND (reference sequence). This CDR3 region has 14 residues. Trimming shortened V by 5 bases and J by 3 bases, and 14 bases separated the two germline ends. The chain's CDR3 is CASSVRGKSYEQYF. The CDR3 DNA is TGTGCCAGTAGTGTAAGGGGGAAGAGCTACGAGCAGTACTTC. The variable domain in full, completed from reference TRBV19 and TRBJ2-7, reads DGGITQSPKYLFRKEGQNVTLSCEQNLNHDAMYWYRQDPGQGLRLIYYSQIVNDFQKGDIAEGYSVSREKKESFPLTVTSAQKNPTAFYLCASSVRGKSYEQYFGPGTRLTVT.

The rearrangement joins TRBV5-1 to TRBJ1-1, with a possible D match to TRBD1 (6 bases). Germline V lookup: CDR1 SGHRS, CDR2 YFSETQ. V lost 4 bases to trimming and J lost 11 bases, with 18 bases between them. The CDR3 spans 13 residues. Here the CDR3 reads CASSLDSYLDAFF. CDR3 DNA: TGCGCCAGCAGCCTGGACAGTTACTTGGACGCTTTCTTT.

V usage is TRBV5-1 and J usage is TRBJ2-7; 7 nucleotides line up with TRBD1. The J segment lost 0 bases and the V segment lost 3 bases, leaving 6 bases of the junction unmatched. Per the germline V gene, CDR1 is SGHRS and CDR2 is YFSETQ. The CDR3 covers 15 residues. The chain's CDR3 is CASSSTGDSSYEQYF. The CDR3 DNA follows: TGCGCCAGCAGCTCCACTGGGGACAGCTCCTACGAGCAGTACTTC.

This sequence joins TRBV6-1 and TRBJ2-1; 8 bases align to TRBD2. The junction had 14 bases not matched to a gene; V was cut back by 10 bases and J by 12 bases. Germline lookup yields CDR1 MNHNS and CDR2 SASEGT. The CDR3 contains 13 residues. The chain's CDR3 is CATRAGVDFGQFF. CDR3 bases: TGTGCCACCCGAGCGGGGGTAGATTTTGGGCAGTTCTTC.

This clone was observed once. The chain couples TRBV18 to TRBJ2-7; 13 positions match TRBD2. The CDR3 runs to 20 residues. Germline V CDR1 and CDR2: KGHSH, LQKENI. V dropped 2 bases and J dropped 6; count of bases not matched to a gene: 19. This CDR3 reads CASSPNQPGLAGQGQGEQYF. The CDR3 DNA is TGTGCCAGCTCACCAAACCAACCGGGACTAGCGGGACAAGGGCAGGGCGAGCAGTACTTC.

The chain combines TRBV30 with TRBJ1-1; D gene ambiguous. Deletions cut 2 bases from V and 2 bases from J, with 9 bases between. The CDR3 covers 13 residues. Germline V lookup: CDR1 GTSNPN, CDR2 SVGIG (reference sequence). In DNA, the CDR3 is TGTGCCTGGAGTATTGGGTCTAACACTGAAGCTTTCTTT. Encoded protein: CAWSIGSNTEAFF.

CDR3 protein: CASSVIQGAGGELFF. The CDR3, as DNA: TGTGCCAGCAGTGTCATACAGGGGGCTGGCGGGGAGCTGTTTTTT. V usage is TRBV28 and J usage is TRBJ2-2; 9 bases match TRBD1. The CDR3 consists of 15 residues. Looked up from germline, CDR1 is MDHEN and CDR2 is SYDVKM. Trimming at V came to 5 bases and at J to 7 bases, leaving 8 bases not matched to a gene.

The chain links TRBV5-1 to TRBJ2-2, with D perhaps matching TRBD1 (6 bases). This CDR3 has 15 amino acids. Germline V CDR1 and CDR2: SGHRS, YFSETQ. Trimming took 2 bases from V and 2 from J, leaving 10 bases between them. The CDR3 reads CASSLQGANTGELFF. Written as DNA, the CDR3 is TGCGCCAGCAGCTTACAGGGAGCAAACACCGGGGAGCTGTTTTTT.

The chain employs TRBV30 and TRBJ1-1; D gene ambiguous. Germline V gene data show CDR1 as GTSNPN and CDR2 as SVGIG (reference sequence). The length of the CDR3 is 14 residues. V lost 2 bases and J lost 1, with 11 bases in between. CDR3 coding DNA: TGTGCCTGGAGTACACTACAGAGGAACACTGAAGCTTTCTTT. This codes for CAWSTLQRNTEAFF.